This TCR beta chain was sequenced in a study of T cell changes during pregnancy in multiple sclerosis (dated by TCRdb to between 2017 and 2020). At the level of the whole study: In women with multiple sclerosis, the researchers looked at how the T cell repertoire shifted as pregnancy progressed.

The germline V gene yields MGHDK for CDR1 and SYGVNS for CDR2. V sheds 3 bases and J sheds 6 bases, leaving 11 bases between their ends. From the cysteine up to the phenylalanine, the CDR3 has a length of 13 residues. Only the CDR3 part of the read is kept: 39 bases, read in frame from the first base. The method was the immunoSEQ multiplex PCR assay. TCRdb mirrors the immuneACCESS table, restricted to in-frame sequences. Some clones are absent from its copies; in checked studies, under half trace to an unresolved V gene, and the reason for the others is unknown. Counted in this sample were 35,000 to 55,000 clones; roughly 90% of them appeared once. The top ten constitute about 4.5% of the sample. Points on this clone: Its cognate antigen has yet to be identified. Base qualities were left out, and no much larger clone turns up one base away.

This specimen consisted of peripheral blood, obtained in the second trimester of pregnancy. The TCR originated in a female donor in good health, enrolled as a control in a pregnancy study. The sequence joins TRBV25-1 to TRBJ1-2; the D segment could be TRBD1, given 5 matching bases. In nucleotide form, the sequence is TGTGCCAGCAGTGATCCGGACACCCATGGCTACACCTTC. It translates to CASSDPDTHGYTF.